This is a list of T cell receptor beta chains from one sample in a study of T cells after yellow fever vaccination. TCRdb used MiXCR to reprocess the 5' RACE reads, holding one entry per CDR3 protein. The sample lists 300,000 to 350,000 distinct CDR3 sequences, 9.5% to 12% occurring once. Sequencing was performed on CD4+ T cells sorted from PBMCs, taken 45 days after the yellow fever booster vaccination. These receptors were taken from a young man who received the YFV17D yellow fever vaccine. The conserved cysteine and the conserved F or W are not part of the CDR3 here. Only part of the rows carry a size: once, few, many, or a class if the clone is expanded.

size,J,V,CDR3
-,TRBJ1-5,TRBV4-3,ASSQARGDGQPQH
-,TRBJ1-5,TRBV7-2,ASSYSIGGIKPQH
-,TRBJ2-5,TRBV18,ASTQRGRGEETQY
-,TRBJ2-5,TRBV7-6,ASSPREGDQETQY
-,TRBJ2-3,TRBV29-1,SVATSGGGDTQY
few,TRBJ2-5,TRBV3-1,ASSLKRTLEETQY
many,TRBJ2-2,TRBV4-2,ASSQGSGLLNTGELF
-,TRBJ1-1,TRBV7-2,ASSPRRLMVTEAF
-,TRBJ1-1,TRBV20-1,SAGDFTGNEGLTTEAF
many,TRBJ2-2,TRBV5-1,ASSLDRPTGELF
-,TRBJ1-1,TRBV10-3,ATTYMMNTEAF
-,TRBJ2-4,TRBV7-9,ASSGGPTKNIQY
-,TRBJ2-7,TRBV6-2/TRBV6-3,ASSQTGEKQY
-,TRBJ2-3,TRBV12-3/TRBV12-4,ASSSTDSTDTQY
few,TRBJ2-2,TRBV7-3,ASSSSGANTGELF
few,TRBJ1-2,TRBV12-3/TRBV12-4,ASSLGQEIYGYT
many,TRBJ2-7,TRBV6-1,ASSDEGGGSSYEQY
-,TRBJ1-6,TRBV5-6,ASSLGGDSYNSPLH
-,TRBJ2-3,TRBV7-8,ASGDEDTQY
-,TRBJ2-7,TRBV29-1,SASLQGSEQY
few,TRBJ2-3,TRBV24-1,ATSVGRTPLRTDTQY
-,TRBJ1-1,TRBV6-6,ASSLTGAYTEAF
-,TRBJ1-5,TRBV18,ASSRVLDSNQPQH
few,TRBJ1-2,TRBV5-1,ASSGSQGLYYGYT
-,TRBJ2-2,TRBV7-3,ASSSQAGLNTGELF
-,TRBJ1-4,TRBV12-3/TRBV12-4,ATQENEKLF
few,TRBJ1-5,TRBV28,ASSLPTPGVIDSNQPQH
-,TRBJ2-1,TRBV7-2,ASSLEASGTYNEQF
few,TRBJ2-7,TRBV7-3,ASSLSTGPPYEQY
many,TRBJ2-3,TRBV12-3/TRBV12-4,ASSRGGADTQY
many,TRBJ2-1,TRBV5-6,ASSLDENNEQF
-,TRBJ1-2,TRBV7-2,ASSSTGTGGLGYT
-,TRBJ2-3,TRBV20-1,SANVAGGFTDTQY
-,TRBJ2-7,TRBV29-1,SVASQSYEQY
few,TRBJ1-4,TRBV7-3,ASSRREGEKLF
-,TRBJ1-1,TRBV20-1,SARDGPGFTEAF
many,TRBJ2-3,TRBV2,ASSETGAGSTQY
few,TRBJ1-1,TRBV10-3,AISLQGSNTEAF
-,TRBJ1-1,TRBV11-3,ACSFTQNTDAF
many,TRBJ1-1,TRBV10-3,ATGRDQNTEAF
-,TRBJ2-4,TRBV19,ASSMGPPVGNIQY
few,TRBJ1-2,TRBV20-1,SARDQRDYGYT
-,TRBJ2-2,TRBV19,ASSTGQGWAGELF
few,TRBJ2-5,TRBV28,ASSLFPSETQY
few,TRBJ2-3,TRBV4-1,ASSPLNGLPTDTQY